This is a list of T cell receptor beta chains from one sample in a study of blood T cell repertoires in COVID-19. The method was immunoSEQ multiplex PCR; TCRdb's version includes in-frame clones alone and lacks a portion of them. The sample lists 390,000 or so clones; 85% to 90% were seen once. Material for sequencing was PBMCs or T cells enriched from blood (not recorded which). Receptors were obtained from a woman aged 45-59 years who had recovered from COVID-19. The conserved cysteine and the conserved F or W are not part of the CDR3 here. The order of the fields is V gene, CDR3 protein.

v_gene: TRBV4-3; CDR3aa: ASSQSDRVVQPQH
v_gene: TRBV4-2; CDR3aa: ASSQPDRDGYT
v_gene: TRBV11-2; CDR3aa: ASSLVGRANYGYT
v_gene: TRBV6-5; CDR3aa: ASRRRQDGELF
v_gene: TRBV27; CDR3aa: ASTPGEGTEAF
v_gene: TRBV9; CDR3aa: ASSVTGGNSPLH
v_gene: TRBV30; CDR3aa: AWRRGTGNTIY
v_gene: TRBV5-5; CDR3aa: ASTKTGTYGNTIY
v_gene: TRBV5-1; CDR3aa: ASSFNRDDTEAF
v_gene: TRBV30; CDR3aa: AWSTQGSEPQH
v_gene: TRBV5-8; CDR3aa: ASSPADRNYGYT
v_gene: TRBV4-3; CDR3aa: ASSQIQGGYGYT
v_gene: TRBV7-2; CDR3aa: ASNLPRAGGIESTGELF
v_gene: TRBV2; CDR3aa: ASLESSVNTEAF
v_gene: TRBV30; CDR3aa: AWSVADMNTEAF
v_gene: TRBV13; CDR3aa: ASSNNELDGYT
v_gene: TRBV4-2; CDR3aa: ASTWGRETNYGYT
v_gene: TRBV28; CDR3aa: ASSPGSSRAYNSPLH
v_gene: TRBV5-1; CDR3aa: ASSLAGTTETQY
v_gene: TRBV27; CDR3aa: ASSPGAGREETQY
v_gene: TRBV6-5; CDR3aa: ASSYSFTVNTGELF
v_gene: TRBV5-5; CDR3aa: ASSSGGSNEQF
v_gene: TRBV5-1; CDR3aa: ASSLAPIGESTDTQY
v_gene: TRBV5-1; CDR3aa: ASSFYGTSGGPRGTGELF
v_gene: TRBV19; CDR3aa: ASAETGEVGEQF
v_gene: TRBV21-1; CDR3aa: ASIPKRANYGYT
v_gene: TRBV6-2/TRBV6-3; CDR3aa: ASSQTGNEQF
v_gene: TRBV29-1; CDR3aa: SAVTNSGNTIY
v_gene: TRBV5-8; CDR3aa: ASSFSGGWETQY
v_gene: TRBV4-1; CDR3aa: ASRFGTGYEQY
v_gene: TRBV28; CDR3aa: ASSGDRVTNEQY
v_gene: TRBV28; CDR3aa: ASSLLRQGHGYT
v_gene: TRBV12-3/TRBV12-4; CDR3aa: ASSFMGDTEAF
v_gene: TRBV2; CDR3aa: PQSRRGAYEQY
v_gene: TRBV7-8; CDR3aa: ASSLGRRNQPQH
v_gene: TRBV5-4; CDR3aa: ASSWGTGGGTDTQY
v_gene: TRBV27; CDR3aa: ASRPWGGLAGELF
v_gene: TRBV5-1; CDR3aa: ASSLAPGSYEQY
v_gene: TRBV5-4; CDR3aa: ASSLAATGRDGYT
v_gene: TRBV9; CDR3aa: ASSPRQMNTEAF
v_gene: TRBV27; CDR3aa: ASSPQGVRDEQY
v_gene: TRBV6-5; CDR3aa: ASPPTPGGNTEAF
v_gene: TRBV5-5; CDR3aa: ASSGDKSLS
v_gene: TRBV7-6; CDR3aa: ASSPEGADKTQY
v_gene: TRBV28; CDR3aa: ASSLTWGEGNQPQH
v_gene: TRBV3-1/TRBV3-2; CDR3aa: ASSQGRGSSYEQY
v_gene: TRBV5-1; CDR3aa: ASSLSGIRQETQY